Presented here are 3 T cell receptor beta chains from one specimen sequenced in a study of long-term antiretroviral therapy in people with HIV. This was the immunoSEQ v3.0 assay at survey level. Sequenced by immunoSEQ multiplex PCR; TCRdb stores in-frame clones only, minus some. The sample comprises tens of thousands of clones, around 81% of which are singletons, and 12% rests with the top ten. The source was unsorted PBMCs, collected 1.6 years after starting antiretroviral therapy. The receptors were sampled from a man aged 40-49 years with HIV.

The rearrangement joins TRBV5-5 to TRBJ1-3; D may be TRBD1 (6 bases). CDR1 and CDR2 (germline): SGHKS, YYEKEE (reference sequence). The CDR3 has 15 amino acids. Trimming pared 4 bases from V and 0 bases from J, leaving 11 bases between. The CDR3 region has the DNA TGTGCCAGCAGCCGACAGGCCGGCTCTGGAAACACCATATATTTT. Protein sequence: CASSRQAGSGNTIYF.

The chain couples TRBV4-1 to TRBJ1-1; D gene ambiguous. This CDR3 is built from 18 residues. Germline assignment: CDR1 MGHRA and CDR2 YSYEKL. Trimming pared 0 bases from V and 3 bases from J, leaving 20 bases between. The CDR3 DNA is TGCGCCAGCAGCCAAGAAATCGGGATACTCAGGAGGGACACTGAAGCTTTCTTT. Translation: CASSQEIGILRRDTEAFF.

This clone appeared once. This rearrangement joins TRBV7-6 to TRBJ2-7, with TRBD1 matching 7 bases. The ends lost 1 base at V and 6 bases at J; junction bases unmatched: 6. This CDR3 has 14 amino acids. Germline CDR1 and CDR2: SGHVS and FNYEAQ. CDR3 loop: CASSLDDRAGEQYF. CDR3 nucleotide sequence: TGTGCCAGCAGCTTAGACGACAGGGCAGGCGAGCAGTACTTC.